This entry concerns a single T cell receptor beta chain. Its matching antigen is unknown. Profiled with immunoSEQ multiplex PCR; TCRdb holds only in-frame clones, not every one. This table has some 200,000 clones, approximately 89% appearing once. CDR1 is MDHEN, CDR2 SYDVKM, per germline. The CDR3 is 14 amino acids. J lost 6 bases, V lost 5 bases, and 5 bases had no gene match. This specimen belongs to a study of T cell responses to AZD1222 COVID-19 vaccine. Whole-study findings and limits: Only a handful of AZD1222 recipients were seropositive at baseline. Mostly white British, mostly female donors; authors suggested clonal diversity may be underestimated.

This receptor was taken from an adult who received the AZD1222 COVID-19 vaccine. The genes are TRBV28 and TRBJ1-5; 9 positions match TRBD1. The source material was peripheral blood, sampled 28 days after the second AZD1222 dose. The CDR3 DNA is TGTGCCAGCAGTCCAGGGACAGGGACTCAGCCCCAGCATTTT. Its protein product is CASSPGTGTQPQHF.